The clone carrying this T cell receptor (beta chain) was recorded a few times. The assay was immunoSEQ multiplex PCR, and TCRdb's table has in-frame clones only and misses some. Among fewer than 130,000 clones listed, 70% to 90% were seen once. This sample was taken from a study of blood T cell repertoires in COVID-19. Study-wide context: Samples of COVID-19 (acute and convalescent) were obtained from the United States, Italy and Spain. T cells, B-cell-depleted T cells, or PBMCs supplied cDNA or gDNA.

V was shortened by 0 bases and J by 5 bases, with 12 bases between the two germline ends. This CDR3 has 15 residues. Germline CDR1 and CDR2: SGDLS and YYNGEE. The chain joins TRBV9 to TRBJ1-3, with a possible D match to TRBD1 (5 bases). The sequenced sample was peripheral blood. This TCR derives from a human donor in a cohort sampled during active COVID-19. CDR3 sequence reads: CASSVGWGSRNTIYF. CDR3 coding DNA: TGTGCCAGCAGCGTAGGTTGGGGCAGTAGAAACACCATATATTTT.